The sequence of this TCR beta chain was determined in a study of blood T cell repertoires in COVID-19. Study-wide context: Researchers got acute and convalescent COVID-19 samples from the United States, Italy and Spain. The cDNA or gDNA used as material had been derived from T cells, B-cell-depleted T cells, or PBMCs.

CDR3 length equals 14 residues. Trimming took 6 bases from V and 7 from J; bases not matched to a gene: 6. CDR1 and CDR2 from the germline V gene are MNHNY and SVGAGI (reference sequence). Original data processing: Reference gene primer amplification gave nucleated cell count estimates. Sequenced by immunoSEQ multiplex PCR; TCRdb stores in-frame clones only, minus some. From that table come the V and J calls and clone size; the DNA was used to work out D and trimming. The data contain roughly 500,000 clones, roughly 87% of them singletons. Seattle's cohort entered during active infection and was followed longitudinally.

The source material was peripheral blood. The sequence came from a man between 18 and 35 years old with COVID-19, enrolled during active disease. This rearrangement joins TRBV6-6 to TRBJ1-6; 7 bases are shared with TRBD1. In DNA, the CDR3 is TGTGCCAGCAGCACAGGGGCAGGCAATTCACCCCTCCACTTT. Translation gives CASSTGAGNSPLHF.